Each of the 29 T cell receptor beta chains below was sequenced from the same sample in a study of T cells in women clearing cervical HPV infection. The table came from immunoSEQ multiplex PCR; TCRdb's copy has only in-frame clones and leaves some out. The repertoire table contains tens of thousands of clones. Specimen: blood buffy coat. The receptors were sampled from a woman between 18 and 75 years old with a cervical HPV16 infection that either progressed to CIN3+ or cleared (not recorded which).

As concerns this clone: The read comes to an end 3 residues before the CDR3 does, leaving the germline J gene to fill in the end. V is TRBV5-1 and J is TRBJ2-2, with 9 bases fitting TRBD1. This CDR3 has 16 amino acids. Trimming removed 0 bases from V and 6 bases from J; junction bases left unmatched: 6. CDR1 and CDR2 (germline): SGHRS, YFSETQ. CDR3 bases read: TGCGCCAGCAGCTTGGGAGGACAGGGGTACGCCGGGGAG. Its translation is CASSLGGQGYAGE. The entire CDR3 reads CASSLGGQGYAGELFF.

Details on this clone: The CDR3 extends 3 residues past the end of the read, so its final part is completed from the germline J gene. The genes are TRBV5-1 and TRBJ1-2; 9 nucleotides agree with TRBD1. The germline V gene has CDR1 SGHRS and CDR2 YFSETQ. There are 16 residues in the CDR3. CDR3 bases read: TGCGCCAGCAGCTGGGGGACAGGGACCGTAACGGAGGGC. Its protein product is CASSWGTGTVTEG. The CDR3 reads in full as CASSWGTGTVTEGYTF. Drawing the rest from reference TRBV5-1 and TRBJ1-2, the complete variable domain is KAGVTQTPRYLIKTRGQQVTLSCSPISGHRSVSWYQQTPGQGLQFLFEYFSETQRNKGNFPGRFSGRQFSNSRSEMNVSTLELGDSALYLCASSWGTGTVTEGYTFGSGTRLTVV.

Of note for this clone: Coverage ceases 3 residues before the CDR3 finishes, and the germline J gene fills in the end. The chain couples TRBV7-9 to TRBJ2-2; D perhaps matches TRBD1 (5 bases). Per germline, CDR1 SEHNR and CDR2 FQNEAQ (reference sequence). The CDR3 sequence is 15 residues long. CDR3 sequence reads: CASSLEGRVGEKLFF. The part of the CDR3 DNA that was read is TGTGCCAGCAGCTTAGAAGGCAGGGTAGGGGAAAAG.

Comment on this clone: The read ends 3 residues shy of where the CDR3 ends; the end is completed using the germline J gene. The gene calls are TRBV6-1 and TRBJ1-2; 7 bases are shared with TRBD1. CDR3 length equals 14 residues. Germline CDR1 reads MNHNS; CDR2 reads SASEGT. The sequenced part of the CDR3 DNA is TGTGCCAGCAGTGACGACAGGGTTGACTACGAC. It codes for CASSDDRVDYD. The whole CDR3 sequence is CASSDDRVDYDYTF.

Details on this clone: The observed sequence ends 3 residues before the CDR3 terminus, with the missing tail filled in from the germline J gene. The V and J genes are TRBV7-2 and TRBJ1-1; unclear D gene. CDR1 SGHTA and CDR2 FQGNSA come from the germline V gene. CDR3 size: 13 residues. The CDR3 here is CASSPDVTLGAFF. The part of the CDR3 DNA that was read is TGTGCCAGCAGTCCTGATGTGACTTTGGGA.

CDR3 DNA, as far as it was read: TGCGCCAGCAGCTTGAGGGCACAGGCAGATACG. It yields the protein CASSLRAQADT. The entire CDR3 sequence reads CASSLRAQADTQYF. V usage is TRBV5-1 and J usage is TRBJ2-3; D is possibly TRBD1 (5 bases). Coverage ceases 3 residues before the CDR3 finishes, and the germline J gene fills in the end. Germline-derived CDR1 and CDR2 are SGHRS and YFSETQ. The CDR3 sequence is 14 residues long. V lost 1 base and J lost 4, with 10 bases in between.

In regard to this clone: The CDR3 extends 3 residues past the end of the read, so its final part is completed from the germline J gene. This sample includes further DNA sequences coding for the same CDR3. V is TRBV2 and J is TRBJ1-3, with 8 bases that match TRBD1. Germline V gene sequence: CDR1 SNHLY, CDR2 FYNNEI. With V trimmed by 8 bases and J by 5 bases, 11 bases remained unmatched. CDR3 length: 15 residues. The part of the CDR3 DNA that was read is TGTGCCAGCGGGAACTTAGGGACAGGTAGAAACACC. Residues: CASGNLGTGRNT. The CDR3 as a whole reads CASGNLGTGRNTIYF.

As to this clone: The CDR3 end falls 3 residues outside the read, so it is completed with the germline J gene. The chain joins TRBV10-3 to TRBJ2-2; TRBD1 might be the D (6 bases). Trimming took off 5 bases at V and 7 bases at J, with 14 bases between the two ends. The CDR3 is 14 residues long. Germline CDR1 and CDR2: ENHRY and SYGVKD. The covered CDR3 bases are TGTGCCATCAGTAAAACAGGGATTGGCGGGGAG. Its translation: CAISKTGIGGE. The CDR3 as a whole reads CAISKTGIGGELFF.

Of note for this clone: From the germline J gene comes the end of the CDR3, since the read stops 3 residues before it. The rearrangement links TRBV18 to TRBJ1-2; TRBD1 matches at 7 bases. This CDR3 comprises 14 residues. Germline assignment: CDR1 KGHSH and CDR2 LQKENI. CDR3 amino acids: CASSPGRDRRGYTF. Incomplete CDR3 DNA: TGTGCCAGCTCACCCGGCCGGGACAGACGGGGC.

For this clone: An end of the junction differs from the germline gene, which may be a read error. The read ends 3 residues before the CDR3 terminus; that terminus is restored from the germline J gene. At the DNA level, this CDR3 is encoded by other sequences in the same sample as well. This chain uses TRBV6-1 with TRBJ1-3; TRBD1 matches 7 bases. Germline V gene data show CDR1 as MNHNS and CDR2 as SASEGT. The CDR3 runs to 15 residues. This chain's CDR3 is CASSDMDRPGNTIYF. The part of the CDR3 DNA that was read is TGTGCCAGCAGTGACATGGACAGGCCTGGAAACACA.

For this clone: The sequenced fragment ends 3 residues before the CDR3 boundary, so the rest is inferred from the germline J gene. V gene TRBV28 combines with J gene TRBJ1-3; D call uncertain. CDR3 length: 15 residues. Per germline, CDR1 MDHEN and CDR2 SYDVKM. V gave up 4 bases and J gave up 0 bases, with 10 bases separating them. This CDR3 is CASSSRRNSGNTIYF. The covered CDR3 bases are TGTGCCAGCAGTTCTAGACGGAACTCTGGAAACACC.

Regarding this clone: The DNA ends 3 residues before the CDR3 does, and the rest of the CDR3 is filled in from the germline J gene. V is TRBV13 and J is TRBJ2-1; 10 bases are shared with TRBD2. Germline V CDR1 and CDR2: PRHDT, FYEKMQ (reference sequence). Unmatched junction bases numbered 20, after V lost 5 bases and J lost 7 bases. The CDR3 runs 19 residues. Incomplete CDR3 DNA: TGTGCCAGCAGCACTCCAAGCGGGAGGGAAAAACCAACGGGGAATGAG. Amino acids: CASSTPSGREKPTGNE. The CDR3 in full is CASSTPSGREKPTGNEQFF.

Concerning this clone itself: The DNA ends 3 residues before the CDR3 does, and the rest of the CDR3 is filled in from the germline J gene. In the same sample, other DNA sequences code for this CDR3. The gene calls are TRBV30 and TRBJ1-3; the D is unclear. Germline assignment: CDR1 GTSNPN and CDR2 SVGIG (reference sequence). The CDR3 is made up of 14 amino acids. Trimming pared 0 bases from V and 3 bases from J, leaving 9 bases between. The covered CDR3 bases are TGTGCCTGGAGTGTACGGAGGGTTGGAAACACC. Encoded protein: CAWSVRRVGNT. In full, the CDR3 is CAWSVRRVGNTIYF.

With regard to this clone: The sequence runs out 3 residues before the end of the CDR3; the remainder is reconstructed from the germline J gene. The V and J genes are TRBV19 and TRBJ1-5; D remains ambiguous. Germline V lookup: CDR1 LNHDA, CDR2 SQIVND (reference sequence). The CDR3 loop spans 16 amino acids. V dropped 4 bases and J dropped 6 bases, with 19 bases sitting between them. The CDR3 spells CASSKMTQVIGQPQHF. Incomplete CDR3 DNA: TGTGCCAGTAGTAAAATGACACAAGTAATAGGTCAGCCC.

About this clone itself: The read ends 3 residues early relative to the CDR3; the germline J gene fills the gap. The J gene is TRBJ2-1, the V gene TRBV6-1, with 9 nucleotides matching TRBD1. The V gene's germline CDR1 is MNHNS and CDR2 SASEGT. This CDR3 is 18 amino acids long. Trimming cost V 0 bases and J 1 base; bases outside gene matches: 7. The sequenced part of the CDR3 DNA is TGTGCCAGCAGTGAAGCGTTAGGACAGGGGAAGTCCTACAATGAG. It yields the protein CASSEALGQGKSYNE. The full CDR3 protein is CASSEALGQGKSYNEQFF.

Comment on this clone: Read sequence stops 3 residues before the CDR3 end, and the germline J gene provides the missing end. The chain couples TRBV2 to TRBJ1-2, with a weak D call TRBD1 (6 bases). This CDR3 region has 15 residues. Germline loops: CDR1 SNHLY, CDR2 FYNNEI. The part of the CDR3 DNA that was read is TGTGCCAGCAGTGAAGCGCTTCAGGGGCGGAGCGGC. Protein: CASSEALQGRSG. The entire CDR3 protein is CASSEALQGRSGYTF.

A note on this clone: The read ends 3 residues before the CDR3 terminus; that terminus is restored from the germline J gene. This chain joins TRBV18 and TRBJ1-3; D unresolved. Trimming pared 5 bases from V and 4 bases from J, leaving 12 bases between. The germline gives CDR1 KGHSH, CDR2 LQKENI. This CDR3 has 14 amino acids. The CDR3 reads CASSRVPRGNTIYF. Partial CDR3 DNA: TGTGCCAGCTCAAGGGTTCCGCGCGGAAACACC. Supplemented by reference TRBV18 and TRBJ1-3, the full variable domain reads NAGVMQNPRHLVRRRGQEARLRCSPMKGHSHVYWYRQLPEEGLKFMVYLQKENIIDESGMPKERFSAEFPKEGPSILRIQQVVRGDSAAYFCASSRVPRGNTIYFGEGSWLTVV.

Notes on this clone: The read falls 3 residues short of the CDR3 end, and the missing part is taken from the germline J gene. The V gene is TRBV2, the J gene TRBJ2-3; D is uncertain. Germline V gene data show CDR1 as SNHLY and CDR2 as FYNNEI. The CDR3 has 13 amino acids. The CDR3 is CASHTEYQETQYF. CDR3 bases read: TGTGCCAGCCATACAGAGTACCAAGAGACG.

About this clone itself: The CDR3 end lies 3 residues beyond the end of the read and is filled in from the germline J gene. The chain joins TRBV19 to TRBJ2-3; 7 bases line up with TRBD1. The CDR3 is 15 amino acids. The V gene's germline CDR1 is LNHDA and CDR2 SQIVND (reference sequence). CDR3 sequence reads: CASSSFGTAQETQYF. The covered CDR3 bases are TGTGCCAGTAGTAGCTTCGGGACAGCCCAAGAGACG. Full variable domain (remainder filled in from reference TRBV19 and TRBJ2-3): DGGITQSPKYLFRKEGQNVTLSCEQNLNHDAMYWYRQDPGQGLRLIYYSQIVNDFQKGDIAEGYSVSREKKESFPLTVTSAQKNPTAFYLCASSSFGTAQETQYFGPGTRLTVL.

Note on this clone: The read comes to an end 3 residues before the CDR3 does, leaving the germline J gene to fill in the end. V usage is TRBV7-3 and J usage is TRBJ1-6; D not resolved. CDR1 is SGHTA and CDR2 is FQGTGA in the germline V gene. This CDR3 comprises 14 residues. Trimming took 2 bases from V and 6 from J, leaving 8 bases between them. CDR3 in amino acids: CASSLQDSNSPLHF. The sequenced CDR3 bases are TGTGCCAGCAGCTTACAGGATAGTAATTCACCC.

Regarding this clone: The CDR3 goes on 3 residues after the read ends, and that part is filled in from the germline J gene. The chain couples TRBV19 to TRBJ1-2; no clear D. The V gene's germline CDR1 is LNHDA and CDR2 SQIVND (reference sequence). The length of the CDR3 is 16 residues. Here the CDR3 reads CASSILAGYTYNDYTF. Partial CDR3 DNA: TGTGCCAGTAGTATTCTAGCGGGTTATACCTACAATGAC.

With regard to this clone: The CDR3 end lies 3 residues beyond the end of the read and is filled in from the germline J gene. The rearrangement joins TRBV29-1 to TRBJ1-4, with TRBD1 as a possible D gene (5 bases). V was pared by 6 bases and J by 3 bases, with 11 bases between. Germline CDR1 and CDR2: SQVTM and ANQGSEA. There are 13 residues in the CDR3. The CDR3 loop reads CSVSGRANEKLFF. Incomplete CDR3 DNA: TGCAGCGTGTCAGGGAGGGCTAATGAAAAA.

Concerning this clone itself: The read ends 3 residues before the CDR3 terminus; that terminus is restored from the germline J gene. The chain joins TRBV19 to TRBJ2-1, with 10 nucleotides matching TRBD2. This CDR3 spans 15 amino acids. V was clipped by 8 bases and J by 0 bases; unmatched bases: 4. Germline CDR1 reads LNHDA; CDR2 reads SQIVND (reference sequence). CDR3 loop: CASGPSGSSYNEQFF. Partial CDR3 DNA: TGTGCCAGTGGACCTAGCGGGAGCTCCTACAATGAG.

Notes on this clone: The sequence runs out 3 residues before the end of the CDR3; the remainder is reconstructed from the germline J gene. The gene calls are TRBV7-2 and TRBJ2-1, with unresolved D. The germline V gene has CDR1 SGHTA and CDR2 FQGNSA. The V end lost 3 bases, the J end lost 4 bases, and 7 bases lay between the germline ends. This CDR3 has 13 amino acids. The CDR3 bases that were read are TGTGCCAGCAGCTTTCAGGTTTACAATGAG. Translated, it gives CASSFQVYNE. The whole CDR3 region reads CASSFQVYNEQFF.

Details on this clone: The read terminates 3 residues before the CDR3 end, so the remaining end is supplied by the germline J gene. The gene calls are TRBV7-2 and TRBJ1-2; no definite D call. The CDR3 totals 14 residues. CDR1 is SGHTA, CDR2 FQGNSA, per germline. The CDR3 loop reads CASSYSSGYNDYTF. CDR3 DNA, as far as it was read: TGTGCCAGCAGCTATTCGAGCGGATACAATGAC. Filled out from reference TRBV7-2 and TRBJ1-2, the complete variable domain reads GAGVSQSPSNKVTEKGKDVELRCDPISGHTALYWYRQSLGQGLEFLIYFQGNSAPDKSGLPSDRFSAERTGGSVSTLTIQRTQQEDSAVYLCASSYSSGYNDYTFGSGTRLTVV.

Comment on this clone: The read ends 3 residues before the CDR3 terminus; that terminus is restored from the germline J gene. The chain combines TRBV5-1 with TRBJ2-5, with D perhaps TRBD2 (6 bases). V was cut by 0 bases and J by 0 bases, with 15 bases left in between. The CDR3 extends over 17 amino acids. Germline CDR1 and CDR2: SGHRS and YFSETQ. Here the CDR3 reads CASSLASLSGYQETQYF. The part of the CDR3 DNA that was read is TGCGCCAGCAGCTTGGCCTCGTTAAGCGGGTACCAAGAGACC. Combining the CDR3 with reference TRBV5-1 and TRBJ2-5 gives the whole variable domain KAGVTQTPRYLIKTRGQQVTLSCSPISGHRSVSWYQQTPGQGLQFLFEYFSETQRNKGNFPGRFSGRQFSNSRSEMNVSTLELGDSALYLCASSLASLSGYQETQYFGPGTRLLVL.

Note on this clone: The observed sequence ends 3 residues before the CDR3 terminus, with the missing tail filled in from the germline J gene. The gene calls are TRBV20-1 and TRBJ2-2; 11 bases map to TRBD1. Germline assignment: CDR1 DFQATT and CDR2 SNEGSKA (reference sequence). V shed 3 bases and J 4 bases; nucleotides not matched to a gene: 1. The CDR3 consists of 14 residues. CDR3 bases read: TGCAGTGCTAGGGACAGGGGGCGCACCGGGGAG. Its translation is CSARDRGRTGE. The full CDR3 reads CSARDRGRTGELFF.

Of note for this clone: The read is 3 residues too short to cover the CDR3 end, so that end is filled in from the germline J gene. This chain links TRBV5-1 with TRBJ1-6; 7 bases are a match to TRBD1. The CDR3 is 15 amino acids. Germline CDR1 SGHRS, CDR2 YFSETQ. J lost 7 bases, V lost 0 bases, and 4 bases had no gene match. Incomplete CDR3 DNA: TGCGCCAGCAGCTTGGAGCCAGGGGGGAATTCACCC. This sequence encodes CASSLEPGGNSP. In full, the CDR3 reads CASSLEPGGNSPLHF.

A note on this clone: Sequencing ends 3 residues short of the CDR3 end; the germline J gene provides the rest. The chain combines TRBV19 with TRBJ1-2, with D possibly being TRBD1 (6 bases). Germline CDR1 is LNHDA and CDR2 is SQIVND (reference sequence). The CDR3 runs 13 residues. The V end lost 6 bases, the J end lost 4 bases, and 12 bases lay between the germline ends. CDR3 region: CASRQTGPYGYTF. The sequenced part of the CDR3 DNA is TGTGCCAGTAGACAGACAGGACCCTATGGC.